This paragraph covers one T cell receptor beta chain sequence. Its antigen is not known. This entry belongs to a study of OX40 agonist ivuxolimab in advanced cancers. The overall study: Patients undergoing dose escalation presented with hepatocellular carcinoma, melanoma, renal cell or head and neck cancer.

The study, taken as a whole, reports: Low normalized T-cell clonal expansion was also seen in some nonresponders. Specificity for antigen went undetermined in the expanded peripheral T cells.

No patient had autoimmune disease or received systemic immunosuppression. Measured with immunoSEQ multiplex PCR; TCRdb has only the in-frame clones, and not every one. The sample records 48,000 or so clones, about 90% being singletons. This receptor was taken from an adult with an advanced solid tumor such as melanoma, head and neck, liver or kidney cancer. The source material was CD4+ or CD8+ T cells sorted from blood, sampled in a trial of the OX40 agonist ivuxolimab.

The CDR3 sequence: CASGGGLGAPQYEQYF. The DNA of the CDR3 is TGTGCCAGCGGTGGGGGTCTGGGGGCCCCCCAATACGAGCAGTACTTC. The V call is TRBV7-9, the J call TRBJ2-7, with D possibly TRBD1 on 6 matching bases. CDR1 SEHNR and CDR2 FQNEAQ come from the germline V gene (reference sequence). The CDR3 spans 16 residues. V was clipped by 8 bases and J by 4 bases, with 24 bases between them.